This is a list of T cell receptor beta chains from one sample in a study of identical twins. Each CDR3 protein is one row after TCRdb ran MiXCR on the 5' RACE reads. The table includes 1.5 million to 2 million distinct CDR3 sequences, less than 40% detected once. Material: cord blood. These receptors all come from a newborn girl in good health. CDR3s include the opening cysteine and the closing phenylalanine or tryptophan. The order of the fields is CDR3 DNA, CDR3 protein, clone size, V gene, J gene, D gene. D genes are given only for firm matches. Only part of the rows carry a size: once, few, many, or a class if the clone is expanded.

TGTGCCAGCAGTCCGGGGGGGTACAATGAGCAGTTCTTC	CASSPGGYNEQFF	many	TRBV12-3/TRBV12-4	TRBJ2-1	TRBD2
TGTGCCAGCAGTGCTGACCGGGTTGGCTATGGCTACACCTTC	CASSADRVGYGYTF	many	TRBV25-1	TRBJ1-2	-
TGCGCCAGCAGCTTGCCGTCAACTAGCGGGAGGAGCGGGGAGCTGTTTTTT	CASSLPSTSGRSGELFF	few	TRBV5-1	TRBJ2-2	TRBD2
TGCAGTGCTACTCGACAGGGTGGTAATTCACCCCTCCACTTT	CSATRQGGNSPLHF	few	TRBV20-1	TRBJ1-6	TRBD1
TGTGCCAGCAGCTCCCTTAGGGGGGACAGGACCTACAATGAGCAGTTCTTC	CASSSLRGDRTYNEQFF	-	TRBV7-9	TRBJ2-1	TRBD1
TGCAGTGTGATCCCCGGGGGAAAGACCCAGTACTTC	CSVIPGGKTQYF	-	TRBV20-1	TRBJ2-5	-
TGCAGCGTTGCGGGGGCGGCTAGCGGGAGTGTGGATGAGCAGTTCTTC	CSVAGAASGSVDEQFF	few	TRBV29-1	TRBJ2-1	TRBD2
TGTGCCAGCAGCTTAGCGGGGCGGGAGGCCCGGAAGACCCAGTACTTC	CASSLAGREARKTQYF	-	TRBV7-9	TRBJ2-5	TRBD2
TGTGCCAGCAGCTTGGAGGGACATCATTACGAGCAGTACTTC	CASSLEGHHYEQYF	-	TRBV5-5	TRBJ2-7	-
TGTGCCAGCAGCTACCCCGGGACTCCTTACAATGAGCAGTTCTTC	CASSYPGTPYNEQFF	few	TRBV5-4	TRBJ2-1	-
TGTGCCAGCAAAGGGGGGAGCTCCTACAATGAGCAGTTCTTC	CASKGGSSYNEQFF	many	TRBV14	TRBJ2-1	-
TGTGCCAGCTCACCAGACGGATCTAACTATGGCTACACCTTC	CASSPDGSNYGYTF	-	TRBV18	TRBJ1-2	-
TGCAGTGCTTCCGACAGGCCGGCAGATACGCAGTATTTT	CSASDRPADTQYF	-	TRBV20-1	TRBJ2-3	-
TGTGCCAGTAGTATTGGTGGACAGAGACCTTTCTTT	CASSIGGQRPFF	-	TRBV19	TRBJ1-1	-
TGTGCCAGCAGCCAAGAGAACCAGTGGGACAGTTCCTACGAGCAGTACTTC	CASSQENQWDSSYEQYF	few	TRBV14	TRBJ2-7	TRBD1
TGCGCCAGCAGCTTGGATAGGGAGATCAATGAGCAGTTCTTC	CASSLDREINEQFF	-	TRBV5-1	TRBJ2-1	-
TGCAGTGCTAGAGGCACAACCCCCTATGGCTACACCTTC	CSARGTTPYGYTF	few	TRBV20-1	TRBJ1-2	-
TGTGCCAGTAGTTTGGGGAGCGGGAGTGGGCAGTTCTTC	CASSLGSGSGQFF	-	TRBV19	TRBJ2-1	TRBD2
TGTGCCAGCAGCTCGGCAGCGAGGGGGGGTACTTACAATGAGCAGTTCTTC	CASSSAARGGTYNEQFF	few	TRBV11-2	TRBJ2-1	-
TGTGCCTGGAAAAAGAGACTAGCGGGTACAGATACGCAGTATTTT	CAWKKRLAGTDTQYF	-	TRBV30	TRBJ2-3	TRBD2
TGTGCCAGCAGTCACTCCGGGACTAGCACAGATACGCAGTATTTT	CASSHSGTSTDTQYF	-	TRBV12-3/TRBV12-4	TRBJ2-3	-
TGTGCCACCTGGTGGTCCGGGACCCAAAGCACAGATACGCAGTATTTT	CATWWSGTQSTDTQYF	few	TRBV27	TRBJ2-3	-
TGTGCCAGCAGCTCCAAATCGCGGGACCCCTACGAGCAGTACTTC	CASSSKSRDPYEQYF	-	TRBV7-8	TRBJ2-7	-
TGTGCCAGCACTCCCTCCCTCTACAATGAGCAGTTCTTC	CASTPSLYNEQFF	many	TRBV6-5	TRBJ2-1	-
TGTGCCAGCAGCCTCTCCAGGACAGGGTTCACCGGGGAGCTGTTTTTT	CASSLSRTGFTGELFF	few	TRBV6-2/TRBV6-3	TRBJ2-2	TRBD1
TGTGCCAGCCGCAGTGTCCCAGTGGTCCGTGAGCAGTTCTTC	CASRSVPVVREQFF	-	TRBV28	TRBJ2-1	-
TGCGCCAGCAGCTTGTTAGGGCTGGGCATTGAAGCTTTCTTT	CASSLLGLGIEAFF	-	TRBV5-1	TRBJ1-1	-
TGTGCCAGCAGTGAAACAGGGAACTACTATGGCTACACCTTC	CASSETGNYYGYTF	few	TRBV25-1	TRBJ1-2	-
TGTGCCAGCAGCTTATATAGTGGGTCAGTCACTGAAGCTTTCTTT	CASSLYSGSVTEAFF	-	TRBV11-2	TRBJ1-1	-
TGTGCCAGCAGCGCCGGGACAGGGGGCGCGAACACTGAAGCTTTCTTT	CASSAGTGGANTEAFF	few	TRBV12-3/TRBV12-4	TRBJ1-1	TRBD1
TGTGCCAGCAGTGAAGCCTTAGCGGCCCGCACAGATACGCAGTATTTT	CASSEALAARTDTQYF	few	TRBV2	TRBJ2-3	-
TGCAGCGTTGAATTTTGGAATGGCTACACCTTC	CSVEFWNGYTF	many	TRBV29-1	TRBJ1-2	-
TGCAGTGCTAGAGCCTATAGCGGGGGGGACACAGATACGCAGTATTTT	CSARAYSGGDTDTQYF	few	TRBV20-1	TRBJ2-3	TRBD2
TGTGCCAGCAGTTTATTCGGGACTAGCGGGAGCAATGAGCAGTTCTTC	CASSLFGTSGSNEQFF	few	TRBV12-3/TRBV12-4	TRBJ2-1	TRBD2
TGTGCCGGCAGCCCCGAAAGAACAGATACGCAGTATTTT	CAGSPERTDTQYF	-	TRBV5-6	TRBJ2-3	-
TGCGCCAGCAGCTTGGGCGGGGGGGTAGGCAATGAGCAGTTCTTC	CASSLGGGVGNEQFF	-	TRBV5-1	TRBJ2-1	TRBD2
TGTGCCAGCAACGCTAGCGGGCCCTACGAGCAGTACTTC	CASNASGPYEQYF	-	TRBV21-1	TRBJ2-7	-
TGCAGTGCTAGTCTGTATGAGCAGTTCTTC	CSASLYEQFF	many	TRBV20-1	TRBJ2-1	-
TGTGCCAGCTCACCGACCATGTTCGAGACCCAGTACTTC	CASSPTMFETQYF	-	TRBV18	TRBJ2-5	-
TGTGCCAGCAGTCATGGGTCAACCTACGAGCAGTACTTC	CASSHGSTYEQYF	-	TRBV28	TRBJ2-7	-
TGTGCCAGCAGGGACAGGGGGCGATCTAATGAAAAACTGTTTTTT	CASRDRGRSNEKLFF	few	TRBV28	TRBJ1-4	TRBD1
TGTGCCAGCAAGGGGGGCGGGGAGGGAACCACTAGCGGGAGAGATTACAATGAGCAGTTCTTC	CASKGGGEGTTSGRDYNEQFF	-	TRBV27	TRBJ2-1	TRBD2
TGTGCCAGCAGTCGCGTCACGGACAGTAGGGCATCTGGGGCCAACGTCCTGACTTTC	CASSRVTDSRASGANVLTF	-	TRBV27	TRBJ2-6	-
TGCAGTGCTAGAGCCAGGGCTGAAGCTTTCTTT	CSARARAEAFF	few	TRBV20-1	TRBJ1-1	-
TGTGCCAGCAGGCCGGACGGGGGGGGCAATCAGCCCCAGCATTTT	CASRPDGGGNQPQHF	once	TRBV2	TRBJ1-5	-
TGTGCCAGCAGCTTCTCTCTAGCGGGGATCTACAATGAGCAGTTCTTC	CASSFSLAGIYNEQFF	few	TRBV5-5	TRBJ2-1	TRBD2
TGTGCCAGCAGTCCGACAGGGGGAATCGATGAGCAGTTCTTC	CASSPTGGIDEQFF	few	TRBV6-6	TRBJ2-1	TRBD1
TGCGCCAGCAGCGTGACAGGGTTCTCCTACGAGCAGTACTTC	CASSVTGFSYEQYF	few	TRBV5-1	TRBJ2-7	TRBD1
TGTGCCAGCAGCCAAGAGACGGGGGAGTTAGATACGCAGTATTTT	CASSQETGELDTQYF	-	TRBV4-2	TRBJ2-3	-
TGTGCCAGCAGCTTAGAGTTTGGATTCACTGAAGCTTTCTTT	CASSLEFGFTEAFF	few	TRBV7-9	TRBJ1-1	-